One and the same sample provided the 22 T cell receptor beta chains below, sequenced in a study of T cell changes during pregnancy in multiple sclerosis. Produced via immunoSEQ multiplex PCR; TCRdb's table is partial and in-frame only. The data show over 25,000 clones, with about 90% seen just once and 6.2% held by the top ten. The source was CD8+ T cells from peripheral blood mononuclear cells, collected before pregnancy. These receptors were obtained from a female donor with multiple sclerosis, enrolled in a pregnancy study.

The chain couples TRBV27 to TRBJ2-7; 7 bases map to TRBD2. The J segment lost 2 bases and the V segment lost 5 bases, leaving 3 bases of the junction unmatched. The CDR3 length is 13 residues. CDR1 MNHEY and CDR2 SMNVEV come from the germline V gene (reference sequence). In nucleotides, the CDR3 is TGTGCCAGCAGTATTGCGGGGGCCTACGAGCAGTACTTC. Protein sequence: CASSIAGAYEQYF.

J is TRBJ2-2 and V is TRBV19; D may be TRBD1 (5 bases). The V gene lost 8 bases and the J gene lost 1 base, with 8 bases spanning the gap. Germline CDR1 and CDR2: LNHDA and SQIVND (reference sequence). The CDR3 covers 13 residues. CDR3 coding DNA: TGTGCCAGTTGCGACAGGAACACCGGGGAGCTGTTTTTT. Translation: CASCDRNTGELFF.

This clone was counted once. The V call is TRBV7-9, the J call TRBJ1-4; no clear D gene. The length of the CDR3 is 16 residues. The germline V gene encodes CDR1 SEHNR and CDR2 FQNEAQ (reference sequence). Trimming cost V 2 bases and J 1 base, with 11 bases left between them. CDR3 in DNA: TGTGCCAGCAGCTTAAAGGGAGAGGGAACTAATGAAAAACTGTTTTTT. Its translation is CASSLKGEGTNEKLFF.

J is TRBJ2-3 and V is TRBV7-9; 8 bases align to TRBD1. The germline V gene has CDR1 SEHNR and CDR2 FQNEAQ (reference sequence). V trimming: 5 bases; J trimming: 0 bases; junction bases outside the gene matches: 7. This CDR3 has 16 amino acids. In DNA, the CDR3 is TGTGCCAGCAGCGTACTTACAGGGGGGAGCACAGATACGCAGTATTTT. It is translated as CASSVLTGGSTDTQYF.

Written as DNA, the CDR3 is TGCGCCAGCAGCATCAGTCCGGGAAACTACGAGCAGTACTTC. It encodes CASSISPGNYEQYF. The J gene is TRBJ2-7, the V gene TRBV5-1; tentative D call: TRBD2 (5 bases). The CDR3 runs to 14 residues. V shed 4 bases and J shed 3 bases, with 14 bases lying between them. Germline CDR1 SGHRS, CDR2 YFSETQ. Full variable domain (outside the CDR3, taken from reference TRBV5-1 and TRBJ2-7): KAGVTQTPRYLIKTRGQQVTLSCSPISGHRSVSWYQQTPGQGLQFLFEYFSETQRNKGNFPGRFSGRQFSNSRSEMNVSTLELGDSALYLCASSISPGNYEQYFGPGTRLTVT.

The rearrangement joins TRBV5-1 to TRBJ1-1; 7 bases fit TRBD1. The CDR3 totals 14 residues. V trimming: 4 bases; J trimming: 1 base; junction bases outside the gene matches: 4. Germline values: CDR1 SGHRS, CDR2 YFSETQ. In nucleotides, the CDR3 is TGCGCCAGCAGCCCACGGACAGGGAACACTGAAGCTTTCTTT. Translation gives CASSPRTGNTEAFF.

The J gene is TRBJ2-2, the V gene TRBV4-2, with D possibly matching TRBD1 (6 bases). Per the germline V gene, CDR1 is LGHNA and CDR2 is YNFKEQ. Trimming shortened V by 1 base and J by 17 bases, and 17 bases separated the two germline ends. This CDR3 contains 13 residues. For the CDR3, the DNA is TGTGCCAGCAGCCAAGTGGGGGACAACGGCTCTTTTTTT. Translation: CASSQVGDNGSFF.

This chain links TRBV7-9 with TRBJ1-4; the D is unclear. This CDR3 region has 15 residues. Germline V gene data show CDR1 as SEHNR and CDR2 as FQNEAQ (reference sequence). Trimming shortened V by 4 bases and J by 0 bases, and 9 bases separated the two germline ends. CDR3 bases: TGTGCCAGCAGCTCGAACAGTGCAACTAATGAAAAACTGTTTTTT. Translated, it gives CASSSNSATNEKLFF.

J is TRBJ2-2 and V is TRBV29-1; TRBD1 is a possible D gene (5 bases). The CDR3 consists of 14 residues. V dropped 7 bases and J dropped 1 base, with 13 bases sitting between them. Germline values: CDR1 SQVTM, CDR2 ANQGSEA. The CDR3 here is CSAGPGQNTGELFF. In nucleotides, the CDR3 is TGCAGCGCGGGCCCCGGACAGAACACCGGGGAGCTGTTTTTT.

The chain joins TRBV27 to TRBJ1-1; no clear D gene. Germline CDR1 reads MNHEY; CDR2 reads SMNVEV (reference sequence). Trimming took 6 bases from V and 8 from J, leaving 16 bases between them. The CDR3 length is 13 residues. The CDR3 region is CASSYRTGREAFF. In DNA, the CDR3 is TGTGCCAGCAGCTATCGGACGGGGAGAGAAGCTTTCTTT.

The chain links TRBV27 to TRBJ2-5; tentatively, D is TRBD2 (5 bases). This CDR3 has 19 amino acids. Trimming left V 6 bases short and J 5 bases short, with 31 bases between. Germline V gene lookup returns CDR1 MNHEY and CDR2 SMNVEV (reference sequence). The CDR3 reads CASSSQPPLELRILETQYF. The CDR3 DNA is TGTGCCAGCAGCTCCCAACCACCACTAGAGTTGAGGATTCTGGAGACCCAGTACTTC.

This chain joins TRBV6-5 and TRBJ2-3; D gene ambiguous. This CDR3 has 15 amino acids. V gave up 2 bases and J gave up 0 bases, with 9 bases separating them. CDR1 is MNHEY, CDR2 SVGAGI, per germline. The CDR3 DNA reads TGTGCCAGCAGTTACGTTGTCGGGAGCACAGATACGCAGTATTTT. It is translated as CASSYVVGSTDTQYF.

The V gene is TRBV4-3, the J gene TRBJ2-1; D remains ambiguous. The V and J ends lost 0 bases and 13 bases respectively, with 13 bases between them. The CDR3 is 13 residues long. CDR1 is LGHNA and CDR2 is YSLEER in the germline V gene. CDR3 coding DNA: TGCGCCAGCAGCCAAGATCTCTCCCCCCCCCAGTTCTTC. Translated, it gives CASSQDLSPPQFF.

The genes are TRBV4-3 and TRBJ2-2, with 7 nucleotides matching TRBD1. Losses at the gene ends were 5 bases for V and 8 bases for J; bases not matched to a gene: 5. Per germline, CDR1 LGHNA and CDR2 YSLEER. The CDR3 is 13 residues long. The CDR3 reads CASSKGAWGELFF. The CDR3 DNA reads TGCGCCAGCAGCAAGGGGGCTTGGGGGGAGCTGTTTTTT.

This sequence joins TRBV14 and TRBJ1-2; D not resolved. The germline V gene encodes CDR1 SGHDN and CDR2 FVKESK. The CDR3 length is 13 residues. With 0 bases removed from V and 5 bases from J, the gap between germline ends came to 7 bases. CDR3 protein: CASSQDHAYGYTF. DNA for the CDR3: TGTGCCAGCAGCCAAGATCACGCGTATGGCTACACCTTC.

Only one count was recorded for this clone. The V gene is TRBV4-1, the J gene TRBJ2-5; 8 positions agree with TRBD1. The CDR3 sequence is 14 residues long. The trim removed 3 bases at V and 6 bases at J, leaving 6 bases unmatched. The germline V gene has CDR1 MGHRA and CDR2 YSYEKL. The CDR3 here is CASSQIQGEKTQYF. CDR3 coding DNA: TGCGCCAGCAGCCAGATACAGGGGGAAAAGACCCAGTACTTC.

The chain joins TRBV27 to TRBJ2-3, with D perhaps TRBD2 (6 bases). Germline CDR1 and CDR2: MNHEY and SMNVEV (reference sequence). The CDR3 loop spans 15 amino acids. The V and J ends lost 4 bases and 1 base respectively, with 12 bases between them. In nucleotides, the CDR3 is TGTGCCAGCAGTTCCAGAATAGCGGGCACAGATACGCAGTATTTT. Translated: CASSSRIAGTDTQYF.

The chain recombines TRBV7-3 with TRBJ2-1; D may be TRBD2 (5 bases). The CDR3 contains 13 residues. Trimming stripped 5 bases from V and 4 bases from J, with 9 bases between. Germline V CDR1 and CDR2: SGHTA, FQGTGA. The CDR3 reads CASSVSGYNEQFF. Written as DNA, the CDR3 is TGTGCCAGCAGCGTAAGCGGTTACAATGAGCAGTTCTTC.

The rearrangement links TRBV12-5 to TRBJ1-1, with a weak D call TRBD1 (6 bases). The CDR3 sequence is 13 residues long. Germline loops: CDR1 LGHNT, CDR2 FRNRAP. Trimming removed 1 base at V and 11 bases at J, with 14 bases between. The CDR3 sequence is CASGLEYQGKAFF. The CDR3 DNA follows: TGTGCTAGTGGTTTGGAATATCAGGGGAAGGCTTTCTTT.

This chain uses TRBV30 with TRBJ1-1, with D unresolved. CDR1 and CDR2 (germline): GTSNPN, SVGIG (reference sequence). The CDR3 contains 18 residues. V lost 0 bases and J lost 0, with 20 bases in between. The CDR3 DNA sequence: TGTGCCTGGAGTGTTCTAACGTTTATGAACACAGTGAACACTGAAGCTTTCTTT. It yields the protein CAWSVLTFMNTVNTEAFF.

V usage is TRBV11-2 and J usage is TRBJ1-3; 8 bases agree with TRBD1. This CDR3 comprises 17 residues. Per the germline V gene, CDR1 is SGHAT and CDR2 is FQNNGV. After removal of 6 bases from V and 3 bases from J, the junction contained 13 bases not matched to a gene. This chain's CDR3 is CASRPPHDRGNGNTIYF. The CDR3 DNA follows: TGTGCCAGCAGACCACCCCACGACAGGGGAAATGGAAACACCATATATTTT.

This rearrangement joins TRBV16 to TRBJ1-2; 7 bases match TRBD1. Germline CDR1 is KGHSY and CDR2 is FQNENV. The CDR3 totals 14 residues. V shed 4 bases, J shed 6 bases, and the junction held 8 bases outside the gene matches. The CDR3 region is CASSPTTGKNGYTF. DNA of the CDR3: TGTGCCAGCAGCCCAACGACAGGGAAGAATGGCTACACCTTC.